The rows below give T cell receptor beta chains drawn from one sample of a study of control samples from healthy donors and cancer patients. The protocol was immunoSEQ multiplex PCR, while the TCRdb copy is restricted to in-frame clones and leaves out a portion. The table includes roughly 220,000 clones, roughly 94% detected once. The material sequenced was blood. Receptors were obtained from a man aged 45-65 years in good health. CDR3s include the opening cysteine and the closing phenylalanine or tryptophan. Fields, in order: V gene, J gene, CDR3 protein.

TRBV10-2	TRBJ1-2	CASSSGTGEEYGYTF
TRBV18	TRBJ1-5	CASSRGQGGSNQPQHF
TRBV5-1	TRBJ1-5	CASSSDSNQPQHF
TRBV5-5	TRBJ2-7	CASSLFEGTYEQYF
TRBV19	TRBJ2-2	CASSTSGGRGTGELFF
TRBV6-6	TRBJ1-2	CASSSGAYGYTF
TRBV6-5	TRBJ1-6	CASSTRGSNNSPLHF
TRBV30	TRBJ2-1	CAWSVRGNEQFF
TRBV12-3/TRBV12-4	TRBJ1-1	CASSSQMGTEAFF
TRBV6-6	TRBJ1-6	CASSYQGEGSPLHF
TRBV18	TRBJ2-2	CASSRTGSATGELFF
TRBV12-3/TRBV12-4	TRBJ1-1	CASSYTQGTEAFF
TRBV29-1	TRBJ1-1	CSVVRNPEAFF
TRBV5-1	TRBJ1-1	CASSLGDRVAEAFF
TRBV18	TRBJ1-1	CASSPRGQLGTEAFF
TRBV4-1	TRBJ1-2	CASSHEGRGVGYTF
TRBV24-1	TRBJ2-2	CATSDPGFNTGELFF
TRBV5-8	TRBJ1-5	CASSLDRNQPQHF
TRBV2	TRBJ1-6	CASSLTGSTANSPLHF
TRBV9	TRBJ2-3	CASSVIRDTQYF
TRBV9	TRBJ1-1	CASSVGASRGGTEAFF
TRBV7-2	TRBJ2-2	CASSPLLLGELFF
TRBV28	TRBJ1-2	CASTRQGGDYIYGYTF
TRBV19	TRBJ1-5	CASGGTGRQPQHF
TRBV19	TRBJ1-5	CASRDREKDNQPQHF
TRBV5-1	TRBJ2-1	CASSLTTVARRSNEQFF
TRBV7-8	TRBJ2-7	CASRRLSEQYF
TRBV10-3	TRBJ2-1	CATQGIRGEQFF
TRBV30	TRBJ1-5	CAWTPGRNYQPQHF
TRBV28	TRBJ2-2	CASSLGLFDSNTGELFF
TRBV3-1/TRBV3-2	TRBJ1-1	CASSRWDRGTEAFF
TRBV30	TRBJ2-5	CAWSVKGAETQYF
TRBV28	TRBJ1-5	CASRRLGDSPSNQPQHF
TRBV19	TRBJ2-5	CASSLRGVETQYF
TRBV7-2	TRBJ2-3	CASSKDRDTDTQYF
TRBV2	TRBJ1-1	CASMAGDTEAFF
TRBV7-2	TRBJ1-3	CASSLRTGGSGNTIYF
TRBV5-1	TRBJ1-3	CASSDDNTSGNTIYF
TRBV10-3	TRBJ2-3	CAIRESGGGDTQYF
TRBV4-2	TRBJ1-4	CASSSGQGGGTNEKLFF
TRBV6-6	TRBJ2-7	CASIHRAGSYEQYF
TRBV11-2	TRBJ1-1	CASSPGTGNTEAFF
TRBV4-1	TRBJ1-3	CASSQADFRSGNTIYF
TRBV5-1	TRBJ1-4	CASSVQGHNEKLFF
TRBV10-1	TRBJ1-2	CASSRDRVGGYTF
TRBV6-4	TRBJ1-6	CASSDPLQALHSPLHF
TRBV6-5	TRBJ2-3	CASSSSGRAYTDTQYF
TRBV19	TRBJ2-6	CASSISSGSGANVLTF
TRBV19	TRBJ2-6	CASSWGGYRSGANVLTF
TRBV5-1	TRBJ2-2	CASSLVRTGPTGELFF
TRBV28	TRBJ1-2	CASSFSMGIVEGYTF
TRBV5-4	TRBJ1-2	CASSPGQSPNYGYTF